This T cell receptor (beta chain) was recorded in a study of T cell responses to AZD1222 COVID-19 vaccine. About this clone itself: Its target is not known.

This CDR3 has 17 amino acids. Overall study results and limits: Two doses of AZD1222 preceded a rise in Spike-specific TCR breadth and depth. Just 6 or 7 people given AZD1222 tested seropositive at baseline.

Libraries were prepared by immunoSEQ multiplex PCR; TCRdb keeps only in-frame clonotypes and omits some of them. The sample yields more than 110,000 clones, approximately 89% seen once. The chain links TRBV21-1 to TRBJ2-7. TRBV21-1 is tagged as a pseudogene. The source of this sequence is an adult in good health. This material consisted of peripheral blood, taken on day 0 of AZD1222 vaccination. CDR3 sequence reads: CASSKGGLGPFLYEQYF. The CDR3, as DNA: TGTGCCAGCAGCAAAGGAGGACTGGGGCCTTTTCTGTACGAGCAGTACTTC.